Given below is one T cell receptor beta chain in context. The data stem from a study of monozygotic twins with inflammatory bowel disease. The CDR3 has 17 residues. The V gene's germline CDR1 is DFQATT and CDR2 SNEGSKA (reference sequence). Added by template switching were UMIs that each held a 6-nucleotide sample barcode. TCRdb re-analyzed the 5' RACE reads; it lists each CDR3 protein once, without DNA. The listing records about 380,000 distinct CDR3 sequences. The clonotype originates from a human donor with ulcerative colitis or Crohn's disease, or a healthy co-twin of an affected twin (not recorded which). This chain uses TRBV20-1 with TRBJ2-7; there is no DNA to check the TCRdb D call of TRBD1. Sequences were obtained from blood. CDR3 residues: CSARDPSPGQETYEQYF.